This paragraph reports one TCR beta chain. The target antigen is unknown. Germline and junction disagree at one end, which may indicate a read error. TCRdb analysed the 5' RACE reads with MiXCR anew, one entry per CDR3 protein. The table shows hundreds of thousands of distinct CDR3 sequences, with roughly a quarter occurring only once. This sample is drawn from a study of CD8 T cells in ankylosing spondylitis. Findings and limits, study-wide: Seemingly characteristic of ankylosing spondylitis blood was a TCR beta motif consisting of about 8 highly homologous variants. Disease-linked clones bore a CD8+ phenotype, appearing relatively rarely in peripheral blood. The authors reported significant enrichment of disease-linked clones in matched ankylosing spondylitis synovial fluid.

Germline V CDR1 and CDR2: MGHRA, YSYEKL. This CDR3 has 14 amino acids. The receptor was isolated from a male donor with ankylosing spondylitis. Sequenced material: blood, either unsorted or a sorted T cell fraction (not recorded which). The V and J genes are TRBV4-1 and TRBJ2-1; possibly TRBD1 or TRBD2 for D (6 bases each). CDR3 protein: CASSQVGGNNEQFF. The DNA for the CDR3 is TGTGCCAGCAGCCAGGTAGGGGGGAACAATGAGCAGTTCTTC.